Sequencing of this TCR beta chain was carried out in a study of T cell repertoires in cytomegalovirus infection. Study at large: Carrying CMV and the relevant HLA type showed in public TCR beta signatures. Study-wide findings and caveats: There were HLA-C-restricted CMV-specific TCR beta clonotypes dominating the ex vivo response.

This clonotype was found many times. The antigen is unknown. TCRdb analysed the reads with MiXCR anew, one entry per CDR3 protein. The sample has just under 500,000 distinct CDR3 sequences, roughly 34% seen once. The V gene end was trimmed by 7 bases and the J gene end by 5 bases; junction bases not matched to a gene: 17. This CDR3 contains 17 residues. The V gene's germline CDR1 is SGHTA and CDR2 FQGNSA. The specimen comprised cultured PBMCs, sampled from culture after CMV antigen stimulation. J is TRBJ2-7 and V is TRBV7-2, with TRBD2 matching over 10 bases. This clonotype originated in a human donor in good health (CMV status not recorded). Some clones in this sample may be carry-over from other donors' samples. CDR3 loop: CASTIKPASGSPHEQYF. CDR3 coding DNA: TGTGCCAGCACCATTAAGCCCGCTAGCGGGAGTCCCCACGAGCAGTACTTC.